The rows below give T cell receptor beta chains drawn from one sample of a study of T cell responses to AZD1222 COVID-19 vaccine. The repertoire was sequenced with immunoSEQ multiplex PCR; TCRdb's copy has only in-frame clones and lacks some. The sample has some 200,000 clones, 90% to 95% seen once; the top ten hold 1%. The sequences come from peripheral blood, collected on day 0 of MenACWY control vaccination. Source of these receptors: an adult in good health. CDR3s include the opening cysteine and the closing phenylalanine or tryptophan. The D gene is left open where the match is weak. Size tells how often a clone was seen (once, few, many) or the class of an expanded clone, and some rows leave it out.

>TRBD1|TRBJ2-7|TRBV15|.
CATSRTNRGPSYEQYF
TGTGCCACCAGCAGAACGAACAGGGGGCCTTCCTACGAGCAGTACTTC
>.|TRBJ1-1|TRBV7-8|.
CASSLYPGVGNTEAFF
TGTGCCAGCAGCTTATATCCAGGGGTGGGGAACACTGAAGCTTTCTTT
>TRBD2|TRBJ2-5|TRBV18|.
CASPQGLEETQYF
TGTGCCAGCCCACAGGGACTAGAAGAGACCCAGTACTTC
>TRBD1|TRBJ1-1|TRBV19|.
CAVQGQNTEAFF
TGTGCCGTACAGGGGCAAAACACTGAAGCTTTCTTT
>.|TRBJ1-3|TRBV29-1|.
CSVWVGERGNTIYF
TGCAGCGTTTGGGTGGGGGAGAGGGGAAACACCATATATTTT
>.|TRBJ2-2|TRBV7-9|.
CASADVGQGGTGELFF
TGTGCCAGCGCCGATGTAGGGCAGGGCGGCACCGGGGAGCTGTTTTTT
>TRBD1|TRBJ1-5|TRBV6-1|.
CASSEAWHGTGNQPQHF
TGTGCCAGCAGTGAAGCTTGGCATGGGACAGGCAATCAGCCCCAGCATTTT
>.|TRBJ2-1|TRBV12-3/TRBV12-4|.
CASSLVENNEQFF
TGTGCCAGCAGTTTAGTAGAGAACAATGAGCAGTTCTTC
>.|TRBJ1-3|TRBV7-8|few
CASSLAYTPGNTIYF
TGTGCCAGCAGCTTAGCGTACACCCCTGGAAACACCATATATTTT
>.|TRBJ1-1|TRBV24-1|.
CATSDFVKDTEAFF
TGTGCCACCAGTGATTTTGTGAAGGACACTGAAGCTTTCTTT
>TRBD1|TRBJ1-1|TRBV29-1|.
CSVWDRGHFEAFF
TGCAGCGTTTGGGACAGGGGGCACTTTGAAGCTTTCTTT
>TRBD1|TRBJ2-5|TRBV11-3|.
CASSLEAGGKGVSETQYF
TGTGCCAGCAGCTTAGAAGCAGGGGGCAAAGGAGTTTCGGAGACCCAGTACTTC
>.|TRBJ1-1|TRBV29-1|.
CSVEGAVEAFF
TGCAGCGTTGAGGGGGCAGTTGAAGCTTTCTTT
>.|TRBJ1-2|TRBV7-2|once
CASSPPGGAYGYTF
TGTGCCAGCAGCCCGCCGGGGGGTGCCTATGGCTACACCTTC
>.|TRBJ2-3|TRBV24-1|.
CATSGAAADTQYF
TGTGCCACCAGTGGTGCGGCGGCTGATACGCAGTATTTT
>TRBD2|TRBJ2-7|TRBV4-1|once
CASSRGTSVHEQYF
TGCGCCAGCAGCCGAGGGACTAGCGTCCACGAGCAGTACTTC
>.|TRBJ1-1|TRBV18|.
CASSPLGGAGEAFF
TGTGCCAGCTCACCCCTCGGTGGAGCGGGTGAAGCTTTCTTT
>TRBD2|TRBJ2-5|TRBV7-2|.
CASSSTGGALTETQYF
TGTGCCAGCAGCTCTACCGGGGGGGCCTTAACAGAGACCCAGTACTTC
>.|TRBJ1-5|TRBV7-8|.
CASSFGQASNQPQHF
TGTGCCAGCAGCTTTGGGCAGGCTAGCAATCAGCCCCAGCATTTT
>.|TRBJ2-6|TRBV5-1|.
CASSLLTGANVLTF
TGCGCCAGCAGCCTCTTGACTGGGGCCAACGTCCTGACTTTC
>.|TRBJ1-6|TRBV9|few
CASSVEQNNSPLHF
TGTGCCAGCAGCGTAGAACAGAATAATTCACCCCTCCACTTT
>.|TRBJ1-3|TRBV19|.
CASRSLAGAYSGNTIYF
TGTGCCAGTAGGTCATTGGCGGGGGCTTACTCTGGAAACACCATATATTTT
>.|TRBJ1-1|TRBV6-1|.
CASSEAGHTEAFF
TGTGCCAGCAGCGAAGCAGGTCACACTGAAGCTTTCTTT
>TRBD1|TRBJ1-4|TRBV12-5|.
CASARDRERREKLFF
TGTGCTAGTGCCCGAGACAGGGAGAGGAGGGAAAAACTGTTTTTT
>.|TRBJ1-1|TRBV11-2|.
CASSLVSLTEAFF
TGTGCCAGCAGCTTAGTTTCTCTGACTGAAGCTTTCTTT
>.|TRBJ1-2|TRBV15|.
CATSTYSRTHGYTF
TGTGCCACCAGCACCTATTCTCGCACTCATGGCTACACCTTC
>.|TRBJ1-4|TRBV7-9|.
CASSLQGSFEKLFF
TGTGCCAGCAGCTTACAAGGCAGCTTTGAAAAACTGTTTTTT
>.|TRBJ2-3|TRBV30|.
CAWRRSTDTQYF
TGTGCCTGGAGAAGGTCCACAGATACGCAGTATTTT
>.|TRBJ1-3|TRBV6-1|many
CASSEVGVFSGNTIYF
TGTGCCAGCAGTGAAGTGGGCGTCTTCTCTGGAAACACCATATATTTT
>.|TRBJ1-2|TRBV4-3|.
CASSQDRAGAEVF
TGCGCCAGCAGCCAAGATCGGGCAGGGGCAGAGGTCTTC
>.|TRBJ1-1|TRBV2|.
CASTRTYTEAFF
TGTGCCAGCACAAGGACTTACACTGAAGCTTTCTTT
>.|TRBJ1-4|TRBV28|.
CASSSPPGTRGANEKLFF
TGTGCCAGCAGTTCCCCCCCCGGGACCAGGGGAGCTAATGAAAAACTGTTTTTT
>.|TRBJ1-5|TRBV5-4|.
CASRVRWRACNQPQHF
TGTGCCAGCAGGGTTAGATGGAGGGCTTGCAATCAGCCCCAGCATTTT
>TRBD1|TRBJ1-2|TRBV6-5|.
CATKGQDYYGYTF
TGTGCCACCAAAGGACAGGATTATTATGGCTACACCTTC
>.|TRBJ1-4|TRBV5-1|.
CASSQKVGVNEKLFF
TGCGCCAGCAGCCAGAAGGTCGGGGTTAATGAAAAACTGTTTTTT
>TRBD1|TRBJ2-1|TRBV2|.
CASRIRDSSYNEQFF
TGTGCCAGCAGGATCCGGGACAGCTCCTACAATGAGCAGTTCTTC
>.|TRBJ2-7|TRBV3-1/TRBV3-2|once
CASSFGGRQYF
TGTGCCAGCAGCTTCGGGGGCCGGCAGTACTTC
>.|TRBJ1-4|TRBV4-2|.
CASSPRQGIGGEKLFF
TGTGCCAGCAGCCCCCGCCAAGGGATTGGAGGGGAAAAACTGTTTTTT
>.|TRBJ1-3|TRBV4-3|.
CASSQGGFSGNTIYF
TGCGCCAGCAGCCAAGGAGGTTTCTCTGGAAACACCATATATTTT
>TRBD1|TRBJ1-5|TRBV6-5|.
CASRDRGQEPQHF
TGTGCCAGCAGGGACAGGGGGCAGGAGCCCCAGCATTTT
>.|TRBJ1-4|TRBV19|.
CASSIAGAKLFF
TGTGCCAGTAGTATCGCCGGGGCCAAACTGTTTTTT
>TRBD2|TRBJ2-3|TRBV15|.
CATSRVSGGGGSDTQYF
TGTGCCACCAGCAGGGTATCCGGCGGGGGGGGATCAGATACGCAGTATTTT
>TRBD2|TRBJ2-3|TRBV18|.
CASSLLPPTSGGGTDTQYF
TGTGCCAGCTCACTCCTCCCCCCGACTAGCGGGGGAGGCACAGATACGCAGTATTTT
>TRBD1|TRBJ2-5|TRBV5-6|.
CASVRGRGETQYF
TGTGCCAGCGTGAGGGGGCGTGGAGAGACCCAGTACTTC
>TRBD1|TRBJ1-4|TRBV25-1|.
CASSVQGLNEKLFF
TGTGCCAGCAGTGTACAGGGGCTTAATGAAAAACTGTTTTTT
>.|TRBJ1-2|TRBV3-1/TRBV3-2|.
CASSHLRGGLDGYTF
TGTGCCAGCAGCCACCTCAGGGGAGGTCTTGATGGCTACACCTTC
>.|TRBJ2-5|TRBV30|.
CAWSRGPYGEETQYF
TGTGCCTGGAGTCGGGGCCCCTACGGAGAAGAGACCCAGTACTTC
>.|TRBJ1-3|TRBV18|.
CASSPISTGGAGNTIYF
TGTGCCAGCTCACCCATTTCCACGGGGGGCGCTGGAAACACCATATATTTT
>TRBD1|TRBJ2-1|TRBV7-9|.
CASSSRQGLYNEQFF
TGTGCCAGCAGCTCAAGACAGGGTCTTTACAATGAGCAGTTCTTC
>.|TRBJ1-5|TRBV7-8|.
CASSLAINQPQHF
TGTGCCAGCAGCTTAGCGATCAATCAGCCCCAGCATTTT
>.|TRBJ2-1|TRBV3-1/TRBV3-2|.
CASSQLDYIEQFF
TGTGCCAGCAGCCAATTAGATTATATTGAGCAGTTCTTC
>.|TRBJ2-1|TRBV9|once
CASSVDSSGREQFF
TGTGCCAGCAGCGTAGATAGTTCAGGACGTGAGCAGTTCTTC
>.|TRBJ1-1|TRBV9|.
CASSPPEARSTEAFF
TGTGCCAGCAGCCCTCCGGAAGCGAGATCCACTGAAGCTTTCTTT
>.|TRBJ1-1|TRBV6-5|.
CASSYSSNTEAFF
TGTGCCAGCAGTTACTCCTCAAACACTGAAGCTTTCTTT